This T cell receptor (beta chain) was sequenced in a study of PD-1 blockade in classical Hodgkin lymphoma. Whole-study results and caveats: Why the repertoires differ is still unclear, perhaps disease activity or prior therapy.

The germline V gene encodes CDR1 SNHLY and CDR2 FYNNEI. CDR3 size: 14 residues. V lost 2 bases to trimming and J lost 4 bases, with 11 bases between them. The time point: newly diagnosed, previously untreated cHL patient sample. Data came from immunoSEQ multiplex PCR; TCRdb stores just in-frame clones and leaves some out. The data contain fewer than 40,000 clones, 94% of them singletons. Worth noting for this clone: As yet, its antigen is unknown.

Sample: peripheral blood mononuclear cells (PBMCs). The chain recombines TRBV2 with TRBJ1-2; weak D call: TRBD1 (5 bases). This clonotype originated in a human donor with classical Hodgkin lymphoma. The CDR3 nucleotides read TGTGCCAGCAGTGAACGAGGGGCTATCTATGGCTACACCTTC. It specifies CASSERGAIYGYTF.